This T cell receptor beta chain was captured by sequencing in a study of blood T cells in healthy people across ages. Study-wide points: Significant beta diversity loss was already apparent by age about 42, declining roughly linearly.

Next came a second PCR, run for about 7 to 12 cycles, which used a sample-barcoded 5' primer along with a J-beta primer mix. A template-switch adaptor that had 12 random nucleotides put a tag on each cDNA molecule. MiXCR was run by TCRdb on the 5' RACE reads, yielding one entry per CDR3 protein. There are 1.4 million or so distinct CDR3 sequences in the sample; approximately 43% occur only once, and over 3.5% lies in the top ten. CDR1 is MNHEY and CDR2 is SMNVEV in the germline V gene (reference sequence). The CDR3 has 16 residues. The V gene end was trimmed by 2 bases and the J gene end by 7 bases; junction bases not matched to a gene: 10. Details on this clonotype: Its antigen is not known.

The sequence was collected from a woman in her late teens or twenties in good health. Sequenced sample: blood. The V gene is TRBV27, the J gene TRBJ1-1, with 10 bases fitting TRBD1. As DNA, the CDR3 is TGTGCCAGCAGTTTAGTTGTCGGGACAGGGGTCTTTGAAGCTTTCTTT. It specifies CASSLVVGTGVFEAFF.